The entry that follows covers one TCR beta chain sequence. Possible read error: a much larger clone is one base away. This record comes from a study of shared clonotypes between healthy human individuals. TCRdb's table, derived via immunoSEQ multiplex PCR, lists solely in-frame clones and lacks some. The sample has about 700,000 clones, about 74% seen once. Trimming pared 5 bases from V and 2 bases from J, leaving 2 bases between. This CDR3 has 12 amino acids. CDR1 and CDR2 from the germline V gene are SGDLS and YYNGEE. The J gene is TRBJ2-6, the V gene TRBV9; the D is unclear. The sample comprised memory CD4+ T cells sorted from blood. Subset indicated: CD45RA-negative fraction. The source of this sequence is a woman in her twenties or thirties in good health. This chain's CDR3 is CASRAGANVLTF. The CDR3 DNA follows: TGTGCCAGCAGGGCTGGGGCCAACGTCCTGACTTTC.